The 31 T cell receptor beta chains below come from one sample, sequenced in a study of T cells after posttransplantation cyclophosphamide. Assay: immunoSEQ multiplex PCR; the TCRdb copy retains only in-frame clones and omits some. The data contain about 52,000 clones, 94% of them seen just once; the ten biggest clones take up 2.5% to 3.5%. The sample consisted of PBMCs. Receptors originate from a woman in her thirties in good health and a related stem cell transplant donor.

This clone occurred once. The CDR3 spells CASSFGQRNEKLFF. The CDR3 bases are TGTGCCAGCAGTTTTGGACAGCGTAATGAAAAACTGTTTTTT. V usage is TRBV27 and J usage is TRBJ1-4; possibly TRBD1 for D (6 bases). CDR1 is MNHEY and CDR2 is SMNVEV in the germline V gene (reference sequence). V was shortened by 3 bases and J by 4 bases, with 9 bases between the two germline ends. The CDR3 extends over 14 amino acids.

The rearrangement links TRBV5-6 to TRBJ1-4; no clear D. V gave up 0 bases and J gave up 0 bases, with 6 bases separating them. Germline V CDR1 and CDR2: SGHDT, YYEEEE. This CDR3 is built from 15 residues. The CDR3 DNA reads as TGTGCCAGCAGCTTGGGAGGGACAACTAATGAAAAACTGTTTTTT. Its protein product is CASSLGGTTNEKLFF.

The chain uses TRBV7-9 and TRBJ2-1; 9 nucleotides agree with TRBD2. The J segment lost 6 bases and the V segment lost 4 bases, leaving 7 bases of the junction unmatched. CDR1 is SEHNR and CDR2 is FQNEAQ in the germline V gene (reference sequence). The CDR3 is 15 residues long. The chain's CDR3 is CASSYLAGMSNEQFF. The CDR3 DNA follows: TGTGCCAGCAGCTATCTAGCGGGGATGAGCAATGAGCAGTTCTTC. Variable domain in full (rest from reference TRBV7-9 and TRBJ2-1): DTGVSQNPRHKITKRGQNVTFRCDPISEHNRLYWYRQTLGQGPEFLTYFQNEAQLEKSRLLSDRFSAERPKGSFSTLEIQRTEQGDSAMYLCASSYLAGMSNEQFFGPGTRLTVL.

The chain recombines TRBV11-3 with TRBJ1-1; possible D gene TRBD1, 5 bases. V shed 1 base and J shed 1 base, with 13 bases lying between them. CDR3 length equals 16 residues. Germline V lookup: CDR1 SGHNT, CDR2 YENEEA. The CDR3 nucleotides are TGTGCCAGCAGCTTAGGGGGCACAGTGGGGAACACTGAAGCTTTCTTT. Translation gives CASSLGGTVGNTEAFF.

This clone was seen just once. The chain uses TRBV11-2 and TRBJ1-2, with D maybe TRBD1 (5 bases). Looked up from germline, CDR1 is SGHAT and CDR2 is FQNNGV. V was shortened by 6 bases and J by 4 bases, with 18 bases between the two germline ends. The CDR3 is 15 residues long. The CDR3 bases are TGTGCCAGCAGTGACACCCGGCGGGGCGGCTATGGCTACACCTTC. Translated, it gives CASSDTRRGGYGYTF.

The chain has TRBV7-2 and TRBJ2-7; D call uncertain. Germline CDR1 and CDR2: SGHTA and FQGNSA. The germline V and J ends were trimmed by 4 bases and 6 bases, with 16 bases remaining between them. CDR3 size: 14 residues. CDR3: CASSSPRPGSEQYF. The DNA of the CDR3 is TGTGCCAGCAGCTCCCCGCGACCGGGTTCCGAGCAGTACTTC.

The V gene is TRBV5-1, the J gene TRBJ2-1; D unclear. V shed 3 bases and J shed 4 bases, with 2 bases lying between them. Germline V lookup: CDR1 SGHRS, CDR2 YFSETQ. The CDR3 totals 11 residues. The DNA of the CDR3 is TGCGCCAGCAGCTCGTACAATGAGCAGTTCTTC. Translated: CASSSYNEQFF.

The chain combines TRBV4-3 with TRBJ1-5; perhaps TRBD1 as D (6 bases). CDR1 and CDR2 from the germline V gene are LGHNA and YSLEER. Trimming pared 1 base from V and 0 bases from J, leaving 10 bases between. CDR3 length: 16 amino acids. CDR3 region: CASSQGTAYSNQPQHF. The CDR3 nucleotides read TGCGCCAGCAGCCAAGGGACAGCCTATAGCAATCAGCCCCAGCATTTT.

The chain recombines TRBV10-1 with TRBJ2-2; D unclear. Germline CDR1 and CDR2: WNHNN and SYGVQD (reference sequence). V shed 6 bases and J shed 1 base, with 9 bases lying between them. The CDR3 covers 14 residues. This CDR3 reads CASRSNMNTGELFF. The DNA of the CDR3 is TGCGCCAGCAGATCAAACATGAACACCGGGGAGCTGTTTTTT.

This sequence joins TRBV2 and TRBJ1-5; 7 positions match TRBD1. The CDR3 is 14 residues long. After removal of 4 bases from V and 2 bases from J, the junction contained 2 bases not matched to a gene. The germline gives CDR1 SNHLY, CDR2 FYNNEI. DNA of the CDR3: TGTGCCAGCAGTGCAACAGGGGGCAATCAGCCCCAGCATTTT. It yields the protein CASSATGGNQPQHF.

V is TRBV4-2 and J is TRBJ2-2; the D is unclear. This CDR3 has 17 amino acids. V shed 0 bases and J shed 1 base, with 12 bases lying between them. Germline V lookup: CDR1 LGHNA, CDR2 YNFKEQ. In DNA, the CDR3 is TGTGCCAGCAGCCAAGACAGAGGTAGCTGGAACACCGGGGAGCTGTTTTTT. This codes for CASSQDRGSWNTGELFF.

The CDR3 sequence is CASSVEGQGSGGYTF. The CDR3 bases are TGTGCCAGCAGCGTAGAGGGTCAGGGGTCAGGTGGCTACACCTTC. The V gene is TRBV9, the J gene TRBJ1-2, with D perhaps TRBD1 (6 bases). The CDR3 length is 15 residues. The V gene lost 0 bases and the J gene lost 7 bases, with 16 bases spanning the gap. Germline V gene data show CDR1 as SGDLS and CDR2 as YYNGEE.

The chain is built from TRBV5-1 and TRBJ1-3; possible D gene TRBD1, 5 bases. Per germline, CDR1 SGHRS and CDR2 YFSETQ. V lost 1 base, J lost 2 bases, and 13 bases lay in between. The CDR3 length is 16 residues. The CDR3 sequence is CASSLSLGVAGNTIYF. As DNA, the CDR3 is TGCGCCAGCAGCTTGTCCCTAGGGGTCGCTGGAAACACCATATATTTT.

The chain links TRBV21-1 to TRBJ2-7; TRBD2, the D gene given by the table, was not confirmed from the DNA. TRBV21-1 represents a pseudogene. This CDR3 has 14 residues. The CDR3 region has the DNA TGTGCATACCTAACACACCGCGGATGCTACGAGCAGTACTTC. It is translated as CAYLTHRGCYEQYF.

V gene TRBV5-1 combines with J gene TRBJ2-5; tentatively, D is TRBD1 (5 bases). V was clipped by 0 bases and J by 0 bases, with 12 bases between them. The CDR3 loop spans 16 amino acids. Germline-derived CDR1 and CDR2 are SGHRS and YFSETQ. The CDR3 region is CASSLVGALDQETQYF. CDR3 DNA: TGCGCCAGCAGCTTGGTTGGGGCATTAGACCAAGAGACCCAGTACTTC.

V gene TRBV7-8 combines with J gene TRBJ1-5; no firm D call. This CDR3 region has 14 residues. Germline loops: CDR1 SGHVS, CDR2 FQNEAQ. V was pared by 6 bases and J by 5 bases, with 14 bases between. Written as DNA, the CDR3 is TGTGCCAGCAGTTCTATCGGGATGTATCAGCCCCAGCATTTT. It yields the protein CASSSIGMYQPQHF.

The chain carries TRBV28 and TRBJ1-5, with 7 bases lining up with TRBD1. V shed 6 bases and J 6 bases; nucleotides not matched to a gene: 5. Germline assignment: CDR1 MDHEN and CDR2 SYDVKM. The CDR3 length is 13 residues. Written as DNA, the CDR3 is TGTGCCAGCAGACAGGGGAATGGTCAGCCCCAGCATTTT. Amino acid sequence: CASRQGNGQPQHF.

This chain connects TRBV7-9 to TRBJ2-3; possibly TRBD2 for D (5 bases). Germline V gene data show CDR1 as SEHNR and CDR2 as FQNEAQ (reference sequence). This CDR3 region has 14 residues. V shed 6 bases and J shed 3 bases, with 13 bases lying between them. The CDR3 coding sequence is TGTGCCAGCAGACACGAAGGACTGACAGATACGCAGTATTTT. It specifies CASRHEGLTDTQYF.

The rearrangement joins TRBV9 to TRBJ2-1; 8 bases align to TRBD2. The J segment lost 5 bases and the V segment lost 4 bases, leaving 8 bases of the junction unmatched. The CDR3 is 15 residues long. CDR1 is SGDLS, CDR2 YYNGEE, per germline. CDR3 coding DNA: TGTGCCAGCAGCTTCCGGGGGGGCCAGGACAATGAGCAGTTCTTC. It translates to CASSFRGGQDNEQFF. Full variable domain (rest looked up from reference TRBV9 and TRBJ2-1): DSGVTQTPKHLITATGQRVTLRCSPRSGDLSVYWYQQSLDQGLQFLIQYYNGEERAKGNILERFSAQQFPDLHSELNLSSLELGDSALYFCASSFRGGQDNEQFFGPGTRLTVL.

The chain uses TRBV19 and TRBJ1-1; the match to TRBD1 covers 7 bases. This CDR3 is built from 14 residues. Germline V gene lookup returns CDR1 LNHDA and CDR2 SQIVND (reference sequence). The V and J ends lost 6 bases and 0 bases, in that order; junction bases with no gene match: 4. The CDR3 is CASRGQPMNTEAFF. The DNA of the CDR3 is TGTGCCAGTAGGGGACAGCCCATGAACACTGAAGCTTTCTTT.

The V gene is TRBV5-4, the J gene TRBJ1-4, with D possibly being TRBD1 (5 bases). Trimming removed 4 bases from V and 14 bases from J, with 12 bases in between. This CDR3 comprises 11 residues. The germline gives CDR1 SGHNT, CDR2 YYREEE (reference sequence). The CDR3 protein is CASSPGHGLFF. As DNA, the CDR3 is TGTGCCAGCAGCCCAGGACATGGTCTGTTTTTT.

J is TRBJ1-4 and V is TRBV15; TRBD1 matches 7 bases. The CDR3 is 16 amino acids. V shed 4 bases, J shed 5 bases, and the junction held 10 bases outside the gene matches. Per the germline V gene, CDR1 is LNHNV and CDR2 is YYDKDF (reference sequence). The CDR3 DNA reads TGTGCCACCAGCAATCGACAGGGCTTGACGAATGAAAAACTGTTTTTT. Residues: CATSNRQGLTNEKLFF.

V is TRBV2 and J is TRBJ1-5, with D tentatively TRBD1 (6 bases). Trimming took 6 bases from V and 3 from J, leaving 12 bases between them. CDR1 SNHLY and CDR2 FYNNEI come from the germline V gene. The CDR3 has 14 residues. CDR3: CASSLQGINQPQHF. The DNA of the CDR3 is TGTGCCAGCAGCCTCCAGGGGATCAATCAGCCCCAGCATTTT.

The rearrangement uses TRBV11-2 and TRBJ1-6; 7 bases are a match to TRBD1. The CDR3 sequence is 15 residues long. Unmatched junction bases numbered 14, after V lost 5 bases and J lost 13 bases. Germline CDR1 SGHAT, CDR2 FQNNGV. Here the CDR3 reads CASSTHRGLMEPLHF. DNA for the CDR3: TGTGCCAGCAGCACGCACAGGGGCCTCATGGAGCCCCTCCACTTT.

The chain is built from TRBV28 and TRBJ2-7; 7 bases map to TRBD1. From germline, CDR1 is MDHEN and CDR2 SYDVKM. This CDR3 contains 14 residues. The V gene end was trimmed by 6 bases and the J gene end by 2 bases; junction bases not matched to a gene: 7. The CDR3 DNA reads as TGTGCCAGCAGGTCAGGGGGAAGAACCTACGAGCAGTACTTC. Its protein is CASRSGGRTYEQYF.

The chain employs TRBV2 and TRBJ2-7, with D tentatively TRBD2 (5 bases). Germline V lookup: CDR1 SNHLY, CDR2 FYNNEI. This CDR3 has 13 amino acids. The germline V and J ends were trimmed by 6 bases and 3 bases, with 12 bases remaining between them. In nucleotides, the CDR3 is TGTGCCAGCAGGTCTCGGGGTGGCTACGAGCAGTACTTC. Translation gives CASRSRGGYEQYF.

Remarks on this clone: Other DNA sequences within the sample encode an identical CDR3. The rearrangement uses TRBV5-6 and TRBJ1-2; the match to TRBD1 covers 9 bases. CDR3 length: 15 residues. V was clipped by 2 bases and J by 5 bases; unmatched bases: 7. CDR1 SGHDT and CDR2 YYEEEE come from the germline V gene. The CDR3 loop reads CASSLLGQGNYGYTF. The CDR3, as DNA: TGTGCCAGCAGCTTACTAGGACAGGGGAATTATGGCTACACCTTC.

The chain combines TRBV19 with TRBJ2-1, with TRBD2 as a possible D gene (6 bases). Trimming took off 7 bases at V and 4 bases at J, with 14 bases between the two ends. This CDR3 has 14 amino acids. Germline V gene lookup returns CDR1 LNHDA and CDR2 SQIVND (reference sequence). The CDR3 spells CASNGVGGYNEQFF. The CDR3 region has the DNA TGTGCCAGTAACGGGGTGGGGGGATACAATGAGCAGTTCTTC.

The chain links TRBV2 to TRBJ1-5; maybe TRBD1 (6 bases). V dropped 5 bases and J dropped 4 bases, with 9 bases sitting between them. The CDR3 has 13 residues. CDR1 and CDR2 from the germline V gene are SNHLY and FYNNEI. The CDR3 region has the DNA TGTGCCAGCAGTCAGGGGTGGAATCAGCCCCAGCATTTT. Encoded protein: CASSQGWNQPQHF.

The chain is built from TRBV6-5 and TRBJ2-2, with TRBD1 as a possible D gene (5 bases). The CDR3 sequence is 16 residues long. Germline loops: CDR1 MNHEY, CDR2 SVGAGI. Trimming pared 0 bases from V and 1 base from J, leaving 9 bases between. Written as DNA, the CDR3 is TGTGCCAGCAGTTACTCCCGCAGGGTGAACACCGGGGAGCTGTTTTTT. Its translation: CASSYSRRVNTGELFF.

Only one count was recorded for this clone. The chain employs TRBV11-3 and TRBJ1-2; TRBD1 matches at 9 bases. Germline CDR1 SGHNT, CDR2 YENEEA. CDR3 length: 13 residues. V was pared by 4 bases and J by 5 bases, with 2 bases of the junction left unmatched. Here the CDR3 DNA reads TGTGCCAGCAGCTCTGACAGGGGGTATGGCTACACCTTC. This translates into CASSSDRGYGYTF.